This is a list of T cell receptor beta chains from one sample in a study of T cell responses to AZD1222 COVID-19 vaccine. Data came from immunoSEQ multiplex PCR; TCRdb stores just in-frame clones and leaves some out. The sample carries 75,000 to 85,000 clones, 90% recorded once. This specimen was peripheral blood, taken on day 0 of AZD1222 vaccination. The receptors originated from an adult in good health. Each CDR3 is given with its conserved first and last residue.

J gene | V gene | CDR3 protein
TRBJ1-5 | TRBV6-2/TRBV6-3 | CASSYSRSEGGARQPQHF
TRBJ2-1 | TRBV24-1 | CATSVGGGPRNEQFF
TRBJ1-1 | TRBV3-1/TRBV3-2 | CASSQVGVTEAFF
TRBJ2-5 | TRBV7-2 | CASSPPSGRRETQYF
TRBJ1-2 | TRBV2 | CASSEYSGYTF
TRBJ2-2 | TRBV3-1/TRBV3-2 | CASSAGVAGELFF
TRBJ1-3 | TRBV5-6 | CASSRESGNTIYF
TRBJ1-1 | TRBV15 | CATSRLDSGVTEAFF
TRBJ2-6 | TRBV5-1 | CASSLGGEGANVLTF
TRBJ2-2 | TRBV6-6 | CASNLLGELFF
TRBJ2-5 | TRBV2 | CASKGGQGGSQETQYF
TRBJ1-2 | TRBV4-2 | CASSDSSGYGYTF
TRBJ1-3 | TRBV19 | CASSETGNGNTIYF
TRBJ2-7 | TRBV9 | CASSLGLADYEQYF
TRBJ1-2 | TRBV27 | CASSLLGTLANYGYTF
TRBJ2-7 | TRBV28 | CASAEGVNEQYF
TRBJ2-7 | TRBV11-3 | CASSLFFDSYEQYF
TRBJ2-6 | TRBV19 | CASSMPAPRVRSGANVLTF
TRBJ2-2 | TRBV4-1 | CASSHGLARANTGELFF
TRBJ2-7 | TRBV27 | CASSSEAGSTHSYEQYF
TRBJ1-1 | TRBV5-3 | CARSSKTPGRQLNTEAFF
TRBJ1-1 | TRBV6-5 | CASSWGRTGTEAFF
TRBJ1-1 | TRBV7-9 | CASKEISAEAFF
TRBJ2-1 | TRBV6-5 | CASRSRELTNEQFF
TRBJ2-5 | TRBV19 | CASSDVRGETQYF
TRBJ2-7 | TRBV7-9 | CASSLERQGAGEQYF
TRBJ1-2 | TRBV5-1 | CASTSGQGASNLGYTF
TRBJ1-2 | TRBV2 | CASRWDSSSGYTF
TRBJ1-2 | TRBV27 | CASSQSNYGYTF
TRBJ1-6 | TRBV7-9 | CASSFNSPLHF
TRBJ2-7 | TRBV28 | CASSNLDRMSYEQYF
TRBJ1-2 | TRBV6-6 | CASSPGFYGYTF
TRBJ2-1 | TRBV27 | CASSLSGQVTQFF
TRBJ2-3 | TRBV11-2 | CASSLGRGGPDTQYF
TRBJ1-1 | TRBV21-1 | CASHNTDRVKTEAFF
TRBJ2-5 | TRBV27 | CASSLSGETQYF
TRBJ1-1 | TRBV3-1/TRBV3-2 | CASSQDWSAPQAFF
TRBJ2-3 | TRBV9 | CASSDSGGYTDTQYF
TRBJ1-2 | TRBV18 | CASSPNYGYTF
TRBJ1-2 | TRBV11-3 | CASSPHSSGERGHGYTF
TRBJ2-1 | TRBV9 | CASSPLGVASEQFF
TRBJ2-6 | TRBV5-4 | CASSVRETRTFMGRANVLTF
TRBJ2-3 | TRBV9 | CASSAGQDTDTQYF
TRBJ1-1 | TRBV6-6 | CASTGGQEAFF
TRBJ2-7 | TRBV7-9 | CASSPGDGGTYEQYF
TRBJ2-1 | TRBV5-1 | CASSWARGAYNEQFF